The sequence of this T cell receptor beta chain was determined in a study of cytomegalovirus exposure and HLA in healthy donors. Trimming took 3 bases from V and 9 from J; bases not matched to a gene: 14. This CDR3 spans 16 amino acids. Looked up from germline, CDR1 is MNHNS and CDR2 is SASEGT. Sequencing used immunoSEQ multiplex PCR; TCRdb keeps in-frame clones, though not all of them. In the table there are 50,000 to 65,000 clones, 85% to 95% of which are singletons. As to this clone: Its antigen remains unidentified.

Regarding the study as a whole: Whilst most TCR sequences proved rare, a subset of public TCRs occurred across many donors. Reports credit the classifier with highly specific, highly sensitive diagnosis of cytomegalovirus status.

The chain uses TRBV6-1 and TRBJ2-1, with 7 bases aligning to TRBD1. This TCR came from a young woman in good health and CMV-seropositive. Sequenced: PBMCs. The CDR3 here is CASSDLLRQGVGEQFF. The DNA for the CDR3 is TGTGCCAGCAGTGACCTACTGAGACAGGGCGTCGGTGAGCAGTTCTTC.